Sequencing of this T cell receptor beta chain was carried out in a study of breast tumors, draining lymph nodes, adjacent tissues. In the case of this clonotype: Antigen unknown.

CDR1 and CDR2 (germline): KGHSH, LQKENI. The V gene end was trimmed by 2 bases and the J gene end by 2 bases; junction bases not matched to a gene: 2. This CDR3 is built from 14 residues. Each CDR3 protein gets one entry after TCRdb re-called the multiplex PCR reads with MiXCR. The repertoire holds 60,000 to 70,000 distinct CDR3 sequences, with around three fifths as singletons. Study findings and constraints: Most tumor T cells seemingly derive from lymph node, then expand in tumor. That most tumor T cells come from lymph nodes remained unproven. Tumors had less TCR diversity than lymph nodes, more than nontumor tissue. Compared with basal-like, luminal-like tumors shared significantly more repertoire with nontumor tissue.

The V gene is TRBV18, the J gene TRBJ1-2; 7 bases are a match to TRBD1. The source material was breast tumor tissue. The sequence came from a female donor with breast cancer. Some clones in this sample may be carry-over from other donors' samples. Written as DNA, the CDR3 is TGTGCCAGCTCACCAAGACAGGGCAACTATGGCTACACCTTC. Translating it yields CASSPRQGNYGYTF.